Below, 19 T cell receptor beta chains from the same sample are listed, as sequenced in a study of cytomegalovirus exposure and HLA in healthy donors. The PCR used 60 Vbeta and 13 Jbeta primers. Clones were sequenced by immunoSEQ multiplex PCR, and TCRdb holds only the in-frame ones, with some missing. The profile shows under 130,000 clones, 70% to 80% of them singletons. Sequencing was done on a sample of PBMCs. These receptor sequences come from a man aged 35 to 55 in good health and CMV-seronegative.

V and J are TRBV6-4 and TRBJ1-6; 12 nucleotides line up with TRBD1. J lost 9 bases, V lost 3 bases, and 0 bases had no gene match. Germline CDR1 MRHNA, CDR2 SNTAGT. This CDR3 spans 14 amino acids. The CDR3 nucleotides are TGTGCCAGCAGTGAGGGACAGGGGGCTTCACCCCTCCACTTT. Protein product: CASSEGQGASPLHF.

The chain combines TRBV25-1 with TRBJ2-7, with a weak D call TRBD1 (6 bases). CDR3 size: 17 residues. Trimming shortened V by 3 bases and J by 2 bases, and 20 bases separated the two germline ends. Germline loops: CDR1 MGHDK, CDR2 SYGVNS. In nucleotides, the CDR3 is TGTGCCAGCAGTGACCCCGACTCCGGGACACATACCTACGAGCAGTACTTC. Its protein is CASSDPDSGTHTYEQYF.

The gene calls are TRBV15 and TRBJ2-1; TRBD1 agrees at 10 bases. CDR1 is LNHNV and CDR2 is YYDKDF in the germline V gene (reference sequence). There are 17 residues in the CDR3. J gave up 8 bases and V 0 bases, and 10 bases lay outside the gene matches. The CDR3 nucleotides read TGTGCCACCAGCAGAGATCGGGGGACAGGGGCATGGGATGAGCAGTTCTTC. Translating it yields CATSRDRGTGAWDEQFF.

The rearrangement links TRBV6-5 to TRBJ1-2; 9 nucleotides align to TRBD1. The CDR3 contains 15 residues. Germline V gene sequence: CDR1 MNHEY, CDR2 SVGAGI. The ends lost 6 bases at V and 4 bases at J; junction bases unmatched: 9. CDR3 amino acids: CASRGGDRVGYGYTF. The CDR3 nucleotides read TGTGCCAGCAGAGGGGGGGACAGGGTCGGCTATGGCTACACCTTC.

The chain uses TRBV27 and TRBJ2-7; TRBD2 matches at 7 bases. The CDR3 has 15 residues. V gave up 3 bases and J gave up 2 bases; unmatched junction bases: 7. Germline assignment: CDR1 MNHEY and CDR2 SMNVEV (reference sequence). The CDR3 is CASSFPAAGAYEQYF. In DNA form, the CDR3 reads TGTGCCAGCAGTTTCCCTGCCGCGGGGGCCTACGAGCAGTACTTC.

This clone has only a few counts. The J gene is TRBJ1-2, the V gene TRBV5-1; maybe TRBD1 (6 bases). CDR1 is SGHRS and CDR2 is YFSETQ in the germline V gene. V was pared by 0 bases and J by 5 bases, with 11 bases between. The CDR3 is made up of 14 amino acids. In DNA form, the CDR3 reads TGCGCCAGCAGCTTGGAACAGGGTCGGTATGGCTACACCTTC. This codes for CASSLEQGRYGYTF. The whole variable domain, filled in from reference TRBV5-1 and TRBJ1-2, reads KAGVTQTPRYLIKTRGQQVTLSCSPISGHRSVSWYQQTPGQGLQFLFEYFSETQRNKGNFPGRFSGRQFSNSRSEMNVSTLELGDSALYLCASSLEQGRYGYTFGSGTRLTVV.

The rearrangement joins TRBV7-6 to TRBJ2-7, with 9 bases matching TRBD1. CDR1 is SGHVS, CDR2 FNYEAQ, per germline. The length of the CDR3 is 14 residues. Losses at the gene ends were 5 bases for V and 2 bases for J; bases not matched to a gene: 4. CDR3 sequence (DNA): TGTGCCAGCAGCCTGGGGACAGGGACCTACGAGCAGTACTTC. Translation: CASSLGTGTYEQYF.

The rearrangement joins TRBV21-1 to TRBJ2-7; the table assigns TRBD2, which was not confirmed against the DNA. TRBV21-1 is a pseudogene segment. The CDR3 has 21 amino acids. The CDR3 bases are TGTGCCAGCAGCCCTGGGGGATTCGTCGGACTAGCGGGAGGATGGGTGCGGGAGCAGTACTTC. Translation gives CASSPGGFVGLAGGWVREQYF.

This clone has only a few counts. The chain joins TRBV28 to TRBJ1-1; 9 positions match TRBD1. CDR3 length equals 13 residues. Germline assignment: CDR1 MDHEN and CDR2 SYDVKM. V was clipped by 6 bases and J by 4 bases; unmatched bases: 3. The CDR3 DNA reads as TGTGCCAGCAGGACGACAGGGGGCACTGAAGCTTTCTTT. Residues: CASRTTGGTEAFF.

This chain joins TRBV7-3 and TRBJ1-6; the D gene is possibly TRBD1 (6 bases). The CDR3 loop spans 16 amino acids. CDR1 and CDR2 from the germline V gene are SGHTA and FQGTGA. Trimming took off 1 base at V and 9 bases at J, with 16 bases between the two ends. The CDR3 protein is CASSLMGRGQGSPLHF. As DNA, the CDR3 is TGTGCCAGCAGCTTAATGGGCAGGGGACAAGGTTCACCCCTCCACTTT. The full variable domain, its missing parts supplied by reference TRBV7-3 and TRBJ1-6, is GAGVSQTPSNKVTEKGKYVELRCDPISGHTALYWYRQSLGQGPEFLIYFQGTGAADDSGLPNDRFFAVRPEGSVSTLKIQRTERGDSAVYLCASSLMGRGQGSPLHFGNGTRLTVT.

The chain couples TRBV27 to TRBJ2-1; TRBD1 might be the D (6 bases). The CDR3 runs 14 residues. The V and J ends lost 4 bases and 8 bases respectively, with 15 bases between them. Germline-derived CDR1 and CDR2 are MNHEY and SMNVEV (reference sequence). The CDR3 region has the DNA TGTGCCAGCAGTTCCCCCAGGGGTATCGATGAGCAGTTCTTC. Translating it yields CASSSPRGIDEQFF.

The chain joins TRBV7-9 to TRBJ1-2, with a possible D match to TRBD1 (5 bases). V was shortened by 7 bases and J by 6 bases, with 15 bases between the two germline ends. CDR3 size: 13 residues. Looked up from germline, CDR1 is SEHNR and CDR2 is FQNEAQ (reference sequence). Here the CDR3 DNA reads TGTGCCAGCAACCCAGACCGGGGGGATGGCTACACCTTC. It encodes CASNPDRGDGYTF.

Only a few counts were recorded for this clone. This chain links TRBV29-1 with TRBJ2-7; 10 bases map to TRBD1. Germline trimming cut 5 bases from V and 3 bases from J; bases unmatched to any gene: 7. Germline V gene sequence: CDR1 SQVTM, CDR2 ANQGSEA. This CDR3 is 14 amino acids long. The CDR3 here is CSVSPGTGVYEQYF. The DNA for the CDR3 is TGCAGCGTTTCACCCGGGACAGGGGTCTACGAGCAGTACTTC.

V is TRBV19 and J is TRBJ2-1; D is perhaps TRBD2 (5 bases). This CDR3 has 14 amino acids. The germline CDR1 and CDR2 sequences are LNHDA and SQIVND (reference sequence). The ends were cut back, 3 bases at V and 9 bases at J, with 15 bases in the middle. In DNA form, the CDR3 reads TGTGCCAGTAGTATTGAGGGAGTCGCTGGTGAGCAGTTCTTC. Amino acids: CASSIEGVAGEQFF. Together with reference TRBV19 and TRBJ2-1, the CDR3 gives the full variable domain: DGGITQSPKYLFRKEGQNVTLSCEQNLNHDAMYWYRQDPGQGLRLIYYSQIVNDFQKGDIAEGYSVSREKKESFPLTVTSAQKNPTAFYLCASSIEGVAGEQFFGPGTRLTVL.

Concerning this clone itself: Other DNA sequences of this sample code for an identical CDR3. This chain joins TRBV25-1 and TRBJ2-3; D may be TRBD2 (6 bases). The V end was cut by 6 bases, the J end by 1 base, with 14 bases between. Per the germline V gene, CDR1 is MGHDK and CDR2 is SYGVNS. The CDR3 is 15 amino acids. CDR3 sequence (DNA): TGTGCCAGCAGCGAAGGGAGGAGCCGCACAGATACGCAGTATTTT. Translated: CASSEGRSRTDTQYF. Complete variable domain (other parts from reference TRBV25-1 and TRBJ2-3): EADIYQTPRYLVIGTGKKITLECSQTMGHDKMYWYQQDPGMELHLIHYSYGVNSTEKGDLSSESTVSRIRTEHFPLTLESARPSHTSQYLCASSEGRSRTDTQYFGPGTRLTVL.

For this clone: Compared with germline, one end of the junction differs, possibly owing to a read error. The V and J genes are TRBV7-9 and TRBJ2-7; tentative D call: TRBD1 (7 bases). The germline V gene encodes CDR1 SEHNR and CDR2 FQNEAQ (reference sequence). This CDR3 has 17 amino acids. The DNA for the CDR3 is TGTTCCAGCAGCTTAATCGATTGGGCCAGGGGGGACGACGAGCAGTACTTC. It encodes CSSSLIDWARGDDEQYF.

The chain links TRBV7-9 to TRBJ2-7, with 7 bases identical to TRBD1. CDR3 length equals 15 residues. With 5 bases clipped from V and 7 bases from J, the junction kept 14 bases outside the gene matches. The germline gives CDR1 SEHNR, CDR2 FQNEAQ (reference sequence). The CDR3 bases are TGTGCCAGCAGCAAAACCGGGACAGAGTCAGGAGAGCAGTACTTC. Protein: CASSKTGTESGEQYF.

J is TRBJ2-2 and V is TRBV10-2; 9 bases line up with TRBD1. The CDR3 is 15 residues long. With V trimmed by 7 bases and J by 3 bases, 6 bases remained unmatched. Germline V gene data show CDR1 as WSHSY and CDR2 as SAAADI. Written as DNA, the CDR3 is TGCGCCAGCATGAAGGACAGGGGAGACACCGGGGAGCTGTTTTTT. Translated, it gives CASMKDRGDTGELFF.

This chain joins TRBV6-4 and TRBJ2-3, with 13 bases fitting TRBD2. The CDR3 loop spans 16 amino acids. V lost 4 bases, J lost 3 bases, and 4 bases stayed unmatched. Looked up from germline, CDR1 is MRHNA and CDR2 is SNTAGT. The CDR3 DNA follows: TGTGCCAGCAGTGGGACTAGCGGGGGTGGAACAGATACGCAGTATTTT. Its translation: CASSGTSGGGTDTQYF.